What follows is one TCR beta chain and its context. What antigen it recognizes has not been identified. Base quality data are lacking; no much larger clone is found one base away. TCRdb shows the sequencer as Illumina HiSeq 2500. Quantitative 5'-RACE with molecular barcodes was used to prepare TCR beta libraries. The authors' pipeline ran thus. A new computational method based on a probabilistic model of VDJ rearrangement was used to identify disease-linked TCR variants. In TCRdb, the public reads were trimmed at Q25 with fastp and aligned with MiXCR, with productive beta chains retained. A single entry per CDR3 protein holds the most common genes and DNA from its merged rows. These V and J calls originate from TCRdb's pipeline instead of the authors' own analysis. Present in this sample are about 700,000 distinct CDR3 sequences, 19% of which were seen just once. Over 15% of the sample is held by the ten biggest clonotypes.

The data were taken from a study of CD8 T cells in ankylosing spondylitis (dated by TCRdb to the late 2010s). A note on the overall study: The study set out to find disease-linked TCR variants by profiling T cell receptor beta repertoires in ankylosing spondylitis patients and healthy donors. The whole study cohort included under 140 healthy donors and 25 ankylosing spondylitis patients. Peripheral blood samples were taken, and synovial fluid was additionally collected from ankylosing spondylitis patients.

General findings and caveats noted by the study authors: The disease-linked clones showed a CD8+ phenotype and occurred at relatively low frequencies in peripheral blood. The disease-linked clones were reported as significantly enriched in matched synovial fluid samples from ankylosing spondylitis patients. A TCR beta motif of eight highly homologous amino acid variants appeared characteristic of blood from ankylosing spondylitis patients. Some motif variants had previously been reported in the synovial fluid and blood of reactive arthritis patients, which suggests shared mechanisms of disease initiation.

The CDR3 covers 14 residues, taking in both the cysteine and the phenylalanine. Left in the record is the CDR3 DNA by itself, 42 bases read in frame from the first base. The V end gives up 4 bases and the J end 4 bases, leaving 7 bases in the junction not matched to a gene. The germline V gene (reference sequence) gives CDR1 as SGHNT and CDR2 as YYREEE. Sequences were obtained from blood, either unsorted or a sorted T cell fraction (not recorded which). The chain was built from TRBV5-4 and TRBJ2-5; 7 bases in between match TRBD1. The origin of this receptor is a male donor with ankylosing spondylitis. The DNA sequence is given as TGTGCCAGCAGCACCGGACAGGTTCGAGAGACCCAGTACTTC. Translated, this is CASSTGQVRETQYF.